Listed below are T cell receptor beta chains from one sample, sequenced in a study of CD8+ T cells in alopecia areata. Clones were sequenced by immunoSEQ multiplex PCR, and TCRdb holds only the in-frame ones, with some missing. The data hold 110,000 or so clones, with about 60% observed a single time. The sample was CD4+ T cells sorted from blood. The receptors come from a human donor in good health. Both conserved end residues are part of each CDR3. Fields, in order: clone size, J gene, D gene, V gene, CDR3 protein, CDR3 DNA. A D gene is named only where the DNA matches it firmly. Not every row has a clone size; where given, it reads once, few, many or a size class.

few	TRBJ1-1	-	TRBV7-9	CASSLLSGEAFF	TGTGCCAGCAGCCTCCTTTCTGGGGAAGCTTTCTTT
medium-sized	TRBJ1-3	-	TRBV2	CASRAPGNTIYF	TGTGCCAGCAGAGCCCCTGGAAACACCATATATTTT
-	TRBJ1-5	-	TRBV28	CASSSPGDYSNQPQHF	TGTGCCAGCAGCTCCCCGGGCGATTATAGCAATCAGCCCCAGCATTTT
-	TRBJ2-5	TRBD1	TRBV29-1	CSVRQGGRETQYF	TGCAGCGTTAGACAGGGCGGCCGGGAGACCCAGTACTTC
-	TRBJ1-1	-	TRBV7-9	CASRRTENTEAFF	TGTGCCAGCAGGCGGACAGAGAACACTGAAGCTTTCTTT
-	TRBJ2-2	TRBD2	TRBV4-1	CASSQGGLAGLTGELFF	TGCGCCAGCAGCCAAGGTGGACTAGCGGGGCTCACCGGGGAGCTGTTTTTT
-	TRBJ1-6	-	TRBV28	CASRSNSPLHF	TGTGCCAGCAGAAGTAATTCACCCCTCCACTTT
few	TRBJ1-2	-	TRBV29-1	CSVEGGTTNYGYTF	TGCAGCGTTGAAGGTGGGACAACTAACTATGGCTACACCTTC
once	TRBJ2-3	-	TRBV5-1	CASSSEDTQYF	TGCGCCAGCAGCTCAGAAGATACGCAGTATTTT
-	TRBJ1-5	TRBD1	TRBV2	CASSAQGAPQPQHF	TGTGCCAGCAGTGCCCAGGGGGCGCCTCAGCCCCAGCATTTT
-	TRBJ2-5	-	TRBV6-5	CASSRQRQETQYF	TGTGCCAGCAGTAGACAGAGACAAGAGACCCAGTACTTC
-	TRBJ1-1	-	TRBV29-1	CSVEAGPGEAFF	TGCAGCGTTGAAGCAGGGCCGGGTGAAGCTTTCTTT
-	TRBJ2-7	-	TRBV29-1	CSVCNSYEQYF	TGCAGCGTCTGTAATTCTTACGAGCAGTACTTC
-	TRBJ1-1	-	TRBV2	CATSLGSLNTEAFF	TGTGCCACCAGTCTGGGGAGCCTAAACACTGAAGCTTTCTTT
-	TRBJ2-7	-	TRBV20-1	CSAPRTGEQYF	TGCAGTGCTCCCCGGACGGGCGAGCAGTACTTC
-	TRBJ2-3	TRBD2	TRBV4-2	CASSQPATSATDTQYF	TGTGCCAGCAGCCAACCCGCGACTAGCGCAACAGATACGCAGTATTTT
few	TRBJ1-4	-	TRBV30	CAWSVRTDLGEKLFF	TGTGCCTGGAGTGTAAGGACAGACCTAGGGGAAAAACTGTTTTTT
-	TRBJ2-3	-	TRBV10-3	CAISESTGTDTQYF	TGTGCCATCAGTGAGTCTACGGGCACAGATACGCAGTATTTT
few	TRBJ2-3	-	TRBV29-1	CSISPGTGTDTQYF	TGCAGCATCTCGCCCGGGACTGGCACAGATACGCAGTATTTT
-	TRBJ1-6	-	TRBV4-2	CASSQEGPQSSYNSPLHF	TGTGCCAGCAGCCAAGAGGGACCCCAGAGCTCCTATAATTCACCCCTCCACTTT
-	TRBJ2-5	-	TRBV9	CASSPGGAWSETQYF	TGTGCCAGCAGCCCTGGGGGGGCGTGGAGCGAGACCCAGTACTTC
-	TRBJ1-4	TRBD1	TRBV30	CACNQGAANEKLFF	TGTGCCTGCAACCAGGGGGCCGCTAATGAAAAACTGTTTTTT
-	TRBJ1-1	TRBD1	TRBV27	CASRLGGGQGLAAFF	TGTGCCAGCAGACTCGGTGGAGGACAGGGGCTTGCAGCTTTCTTT
many	TRBJ1-5	-	TRBV15	CATSRDVQPQHF	TGTGCCACCAGCAGAGATGTTCAGCCCCAGCATTTT
-	TRBJ1-1	-	TRBV29-1	CSAPGGTEAFF	TGCAGCGCCCCGGGGGGAACTGAAGCTTTCTTT
-	TRBJ1-5	-	TRBV19	CASSTNQPQHF	TGTGCCAGTAGTACAAATCAGCCCCAGCATTTT
-	TRBJ2-5	-	TRBV2	CASSEAPRRGRQETQYF	TGTGCCAGCAGTGAAGCTCCCCGGCGGGGGCGGCAAGAGACCCAGTACTTC
-	TRBJ2-5	TRBD2	TRBV30	CAWSEQRGYQETQYF	TGTGCCTGGAGTGAACAGCGGGGGTACCAAGAGACCCAGTACTTC
-	TRBJ2-1	-	TRBV28	CASVSGPFEQFF	TGTGCCAGCGTCTCGGGGCCCTTTGAGCAGTTCTTC